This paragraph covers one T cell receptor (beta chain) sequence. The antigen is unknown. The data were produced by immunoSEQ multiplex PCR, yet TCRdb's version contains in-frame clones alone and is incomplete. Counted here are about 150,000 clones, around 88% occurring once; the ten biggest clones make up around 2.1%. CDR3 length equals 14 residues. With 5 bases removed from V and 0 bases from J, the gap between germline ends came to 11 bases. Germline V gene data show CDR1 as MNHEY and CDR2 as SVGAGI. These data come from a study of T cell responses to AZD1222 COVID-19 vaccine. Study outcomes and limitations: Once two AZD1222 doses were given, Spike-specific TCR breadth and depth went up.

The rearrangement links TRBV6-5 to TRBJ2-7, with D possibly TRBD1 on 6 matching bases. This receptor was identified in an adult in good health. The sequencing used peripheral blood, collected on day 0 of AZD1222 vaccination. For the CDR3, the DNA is TGTGCCAGCAGTCCCGGACAGCTCTCCTACGAGCAGTACTTC. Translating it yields CASSPGQLSYEQYF.